This is a list of T cell receptor beta chains from one sample in a study of T cells after posttransplantation cyclophosphamide. Profiled with immunoSEQ multiplex PCR; TCRdb holds only in-frame clones, not every one. The sample holds fewer than 55,000 clones, and no clone turns up only once. Sequenced sample: PBMCs. Receptor source: a man aged 35-49 years in good health, CMV-negative, and a related stem cell transplant donor. The conserved cysteine and the conserved F or W are not part of the CDR3 here. The order of the fields is clone size, J gene, V gene, CDR3 protein. Size is stated for part of the rows, as once, few or many counts, or as a class when the clone is expanded.

clone_size: -; j_call: TRBJ2-3; v_call: TRBV4-2; cdr3_aa: ASSQVPGDTQY
clone_size: few; j_call: TRBJ2-7; v_call: TRBV19; cdr3_aa: ASSVNRVSYEQY
clone_size: medium-sized; j_call: TRBJ1-1; v_call: TRBV27; cdr3_aa: ASSLGGGRTEAF
clone_size: many; j_call: TRBJ2-2; v_call: TRBV11-1; cdr3_aa: ASSPGRAGELF
clone_size: many; j_call: TRBJ1-1; v_call: TRBV12-5; cdr3_aa: ASGPDQGNTEAF
clone_size: many; j_call: TRBJ2-2; v_call: TRBV7-2; cdr3_aa: ASSPRGTNTGELF
clone_size: many; j_call: TRBJ2-1; v_call: TRBV18; cdr3_aa: ASSPTEYNEQF
clone_size: many; j_call: TRBJ2-6; v_call: TRBV19; cdr3_aa: ASSIGLGRDSGANVLT
clone_size: many; j_call: TRBJ2-7; v_call: TRBV29-1; cdr3_aa: SVEGQSTSKQY
clone_size: few; j_call: TRBJ2-5; v_call: TRBV10-3; cdr3_aa: AIRSSAGVETQY
clone_size: many; j_call: TRBJ1-3; v_call: TRBV18; cdr3_aa: ASSPGDFSSGNTIY
clone_size: few; j_call: TRBJ2-2; v_call: TRBV7-8; cdr3_aa: ASSVGGVAAGELF
clone_size: few; j_call: TRBJ1-1; v_call: TRBV7-2; cdr3_aa: ASSSQGARFTEAF
clone_size: few; j_call: TRBJ2-1; v_call: TRBV18; cdr3_aa: ASSPLASSYNEQF
clone_size: many; j_call: TRBJ2-1; v_call: TRBV11-2; cdr3_aa: ASSRGASYNEQF
clone_size: -; j_call: TRBJ2-1; v_call: TRBV9; cdr3_aa: ASSPRTVSYNEQF
clone_size: many; j_call: TRBJ2-3; v_call: TRBV27; cdr3_aa: ASSSGLAGPY
clone_size: many; j_call: TRBJ1-3; v_call: TRBV10-3; cdr3_aa: AISERPGQDSGNTIY
clone_size: many; j_call: TRBJ2-3; v_call: TRBV2; cdr3_aa: ARGLAGGADTQY
clone_size: few; j_call: TRBJ2-5; v_call: TRBV21-1; cdr3_aa: ASSRPGTSGGSETQY
clone_size: many; j_call: TRBJ1-2; v_call: TRBV7-9; cdr3_aa: ASSASTGGYGYT
clone_size: many; j_call: TRBJ1-4; v_call: TRBV2; cdr3_aa: ASSAFEKLF
clone_size: -; j_call: TRBJ2-3; v_call: TRBV25-1; cdr3_aa: ASSLAGGAWGRDTQY
clone_size: few; j_call: TRBJ2-3; v_call: TRBV6-6; cdr3_aa: ASSSAGVSTDTQY
clone_size: many; j_call: TRBJ2-4; v_call: TRBV11-3; cdr3_aa: ASSPPVPKNIQY
clone_size: few; j_call: TRBJ1-2; v_call: TRBV1; cdr3_aa: TSSQAGRALYT
clone_size: many; j_call: TRBJ1-5; v_call: TRBV18; cdr3_aa: ASSLSQGRNQPQH
clone_size: many; j_call: TRBJ2-3; v_call: TRBV7-3; cdr3_aa: ASSQGLDSTDTQY
clone_size: many; j_call: TRBJ1-2; v_call: TRBV7-3; cdr3_aa: ASSLTGGDGYT
clone_size: -; j_call: TRBJ1-2; v_call: TRBV27; cdr3_aa: ASSSQGNYGYT
clone_size: many; j_call: TRBJ1-1; v_call: TRBV5-6; cdr3_aa: TSGGAGNTEAF
clone_size: -; j_call: TRBJ2-1; v_call: TRBV15; cdr3_aa: ATSRRGSGGISYNEQF
clone_size: many; j_call: TRBJ1-2; v_call: TRBV6-5; cdr3_aa: ASSPGPPYGYT
clone_size: many; j_call: TRBJ2-1; v_call: TRBV10-3; cdr3_aa: AASGGAVSEQF
clone_size: few; j_call: TRBJ1-6; v_call: TRBV4-1; cdr3_aa: ASSQVVSSPLH
clone_size: many; j_call: TRBJ1-1; v_call: TRBV12-2; cdr3_aa: ASRLEGTGTNTEAF
clone_size: many; j_call: TRBJ1-2; v_call: TRBV19; cdr3_aa: ASSMRGTGRLFYGYT
clone_size: few; j_call: TRBJ2-1; v_call: TRBV7-9; cdr3_aa: ASSVAGGVNEQF
clone_size: -; j_call: TRBJ2-3; v_call: TRBV7-2; cdr3_aa: ASSSGKGGADTQY
clone_size: many; j_call: TRBJ2-2; v_call: TRBV7-6; cdr3_aa: ASSSPGTGELF
clone_size: few; j_call: TRBJ2-5; v_call: TRBV7-2; cdr3_aa: ASSLRRAYQETQY
clone_size: many; j_call: TRBJ1-1; v_call: TRBV5-1; cdr3_aa: ASSLGSQGRAEAF
clone_size: many; j_call: TRBJ1-2; v_call: TRBV11-3; cdr3_aa: ASSFDREANYGYT
clone_size: many; j_call: TRBJ2-5; v_call: TRBV5-4; cdr3_aa: ASSLGFGQETQY
clone_size: many; j_call: TRBJ1-4; v_call: TRBV9; cdr3_aa: ASSSRTGTNEKLF
clone_size: -; j_call: TRBJ1-3; v_call: TRBV29-1; cdr3_aa: SGRGTGNTIY